This record concerns one T cell receptor (beta chain) sequence. The antigen is undetermined. TCRdb's table, derived via immunoSEQ multiplex PCR, lists solely in-frame clones and lacks some. The data show some 740,000 clones, with approximately 92% seen just once and around 24% held by the top ten. The sample is drawn from a study of shared clonotypes between healthy human individuals. Study findings and constraints: Against clonotypes common to all four donors, non-shared ones had lower generation probabilities.

Trimming took 4 bases from V and 2 from J; bases not matched to a gene: 9. Germline-derived CDR1 and CDR2 are MDHEN and SYDVKM. The length of the CDR3 is 16 residues. Cells designated naive CD8 were CD45RO-negative and were positively selected for CCR7, with terminally differentiated effector memory CD45RA+ cells excluded. Sequences were obtained from naive CD8+ T cells sorted from blood. The chain has TRBV28 and TRBJ2-3; 7 positions match TRBD1. The TCR originated in a man aged 25-40 years in good health. For the CDR3, the DNA is TGTGCCAGCAGTTCATATACGGACAGGTACACAGATACGCAGTATTTT. Its protein is CASSSYTDRYTDTQYF.